Listed below are T cell receptor beta chains from one sample, sequenced in a study of blood T cell repertoires in COVID-19. Using immunoSEQ multiplex PCR, the repertoire was profiled, and TCRdb retains in-frame clones only, with some absent. The sample contains about 220,000 clones, roughly 90% of which appear only once. The sample comprised PBMCs or T cells enriched from blood (not recorded which). These receptors originate from a man aged 25-45 years who had been exposed to COVID-19. CDR3s include the opening cysteine and the closing phenylalanine or tryptophan. A D gene is named only where the DNA matches it firmly. Size values are once, few and many counts, or a class for expanded clones, and some rows have none.

TRBV5-1,NA,TRBD2,TRBJ2-3,TGCGCCAGCAGCCTACAGACTAGCGGGGGGGCTGCAGATACGCAGTATTTT,CASSLQTSGGAADTQYF
TRBV6-6,few,TRBD1,TRBJ1-2,TGTGCCAGCAGTCCTAGACAGGGTCGGTATGGCTACACCTTC,CASSPRQGRYGYTF
TRBV10-3,NA,TRBD2,TRBJ2-3,TGTGCCATCGTTCTGAGCGGGGGAACAGATACGCAGTATTTT,CAIVLSGGTDTQYF
TRBV5-4,NA,NA,TRBJ2-4,TGTGCCAGCAGCCCCGGACAGAACATTCAGTACTTC,CASSPGQNIQYF
TRBV5-1,NA,TRBD2,TRBJ2-5,TGCGCCAGCAGCTTCAAGACTAGCGGGGGCCTGTTACAGGAGACCCAGTACTTC,CASSFKTSGGLLQETQYF
TRBV5-4,NA,NA,TRBJ2-7,TGTGCCAGCAGCTCCAATCGACTAAGCGAGCAGTACTTC,CASSSNRLSEQYF
TRBV27,many,NA,TRBJ2-7,TGTGCCAGCAGAGCGAGGGCAACCAGTACCTACGAGCAGTACTTC,CASRARATSTYEQYF
TRBV10-2,NA,TRBD1,TRBJ1-2,TGCGCCAGCAGCAAGGACAGGGCAGCCTATGGCTACACCTTC,CASSKDRAAYGYTF
TRBV12-3/TRBV12-4,NA,NA,TRBJ1-3,TGTGCCAGCACCCTACGGGTCAACACCATATATTTT,CASTLRVNTIYF
TRBV30,few,NA,TRBJ2-2,TGTGCCTGGAGTGTTAGCGGAGATTACACCGGGGAGCTGTTTTTT,CAWSVSGDYTGELFF
TRBV9,NA,NA,TRBJ1-1,TGTGCCAGCAGCGTGGGAGGGTACACTGAAGCTTTCTTT,CASSVGGYTEAFF
TRBV7-2,NA,NA,TRBJ2-5,TGTGCCAGCAGCACCCGGACTCAGCTTGGGCAAGAGACCCAGTACTTC,CASSTRTQLGQETQYF
TRBV5-1,NA,TRBD1,TRBJ2-5,TGCGCCAGCCGGACAGGGGCGGAGACCCAGTACTTC,CASRTGAETQYF
TRBV7-9,NA,NA,TRBJ2-3,TGTGCCAGCAGCACGCGTCAATTACCAAATACGCAGTATTTT,CASSTRQLPNTQYF
TRBV2,NA,NA,TRBJ2-4,TGTGCCAGCAGTGAAAGTAGGTCTAGGAAAAACATTCAGTACTTC,CASSESRSRKNIQYF
TRBV3-1/TRBV3-2,NA,NA,TRBJ2-1,TGTGCCAGCAGCCAAGGTGCGGGTGAGCAGTTCTTC,CASSQGAGEQFF
TRBV2,NA,NA,TRBJ1-2,TGTGCCAGCGGACGTGGGGCCTATGGCTACACCTTC,CASGRGAYGYTF
TRBV5-5,NA,NA,TRBJ2-3,TGTGCCAGCAGCTCCGGACAGATAGACACAGATACGCAGTATTTT,CASSSGQIDTDTQYF
TRBV10-3,NA,TRBD2,TRBJ2-5,TGTGCCATCAGTGAGGCCCGACTAGCGGGGGTTAGAGAGACCCAGTACTTC,CAISEARLAGVRETQYF
TRBV11-2,few,TRBD1,TRBJ1-1,TGTGCCAGCAGCCAGGACAGGCCCTCTGAAGCTTTCTTT,CASSQDRPSEAFF
TRBV3-1/TRBV3-2,NA,NA,TRBJ1-5,TGTGCCAGCAGCCTATCCAACGACAGCCCTTATCGACCCCAGCATTTT,CASSLSNDSPYRPQHF
TRBV14,few,NA,TRBJ1-2,TGTGCCAGCAGCCCAACTAACTATGGCTACACCTTC,CASSPTNYGYTF
TRBV7-2,NA,TRBD1,TRBJ1-2,TGTGCCAGCAGCTCCGGGACAGGGATGGAATGGGGCTACACCTTC,CASSSGTGMEWGYTF
TRBV25-1,NA,NA,TRBJ1-5,TGTGCCAGCTCCTTATCCCAGCATTTT,CASSLSQHF
TRBV19,NA,NA,TRBJ2-7,TGTGCCAGTAGTGCCGCAGGGTTCTCCTACGAGCAGTACTTC,CASSAAGFSYEQYF
TRBV10-2,NA,NA,TRBJ1-1,TGCGCCAGCAGTCCCCCTTTAACGGGGAACACTGAAGCTTTCTTT,CASSPPLTGNTEAFF
TRBV7-6,NA,NA,TRBJ1-2,TGTGCAACCGGGACTCACTATGGCTACACCTTC,CATGTHYGYTF
TRBV9,NA,TRBD1,TRBJ1-4,TGTGCCAGCAGCGGCGGGACAGATAATGAAAAACTGTTTTTT,CASSGGTDNEKLFF
TRBV4-2,NA,NA,TRBJ1-2,TGTGCCAGCAGCCAAGGGCCGCGTCAGGGAGGATATGGCTACACCTTC,CASSQGPRQGGYGYTF
TRBV5-1,NA,NA,TRBJ2-7,TGCGCCAGCAGCTTTAGGGGGTACGAGCAGTACTTC,CASSFRGYEQYF